This T cell receptor beta chain is from a study of OX40 agonist ivuxolimab in advanced cancers. Regarding the research as a whole: Ivuxolimab, which targeted the costimulatory receptor OX40 (CD134), was an agonistic, fully human IgG2 monoclonal antibody. Intravenous ivuxolimab was administered to patients every 2 weeks at six dose levels: 0.01, 0.1, 0.3, 1.5, 3 and 10 mg/kg. Of the approximately 50 dose-escalation patients, hepatocellular carcinoma was present in roughly 19, melanoma in approximately 15, renal cell carcinoma in 9 and head and neck cancer in 9. In the dose-escalation cohort, more than 75% of patients were male, and the mean age was approximately 60 years, with a range of about 23 to 85. Patients were allowed to have had prior anti-PD-1, anti-PD-L1 or anti-CTLA-4 therapy, and around 41% of the dose-escalation patients had previously received checkpoint inhibitors. Three dose-escalation patients achieved partial responses, one with hepatocellular carcinoma and two with cutaneous melanoma. Peripheral TCRbeta sequencing aimed to test whether ivuxolimab altered TCR sequence diversity and caused clonal T-cell expansion. The paper reports the monotherapy dose-escalation portion (N ≈ 52 patients) of the phase I ivuxolimab trial. The paper as a whole reports these results and caveats: In partial responders in the 0.1-3.0 mg/kg groups, normalized peripheral clonal expansion was found to be among the lowest, especially among CD8+ T cells. Low levels of normalized T-cell clonal expansion were also seen in some patients who did not respond. After ivuxolimab, more expanded clones were found on average in CD8+ T cells than in CD4+ T cells. At doses from 0.1 to 3.0 mg/kg, clonal expansion was seen in both CD4+ and CD8+ blood T cells between baseline and week 6. The antigen specificity of the peripheral T cells that underwent clonal expansion was not determined.

As to this clone: This receptor's antigen is unknown. The input lacks base qualities; no much larger clone sits a single base away.

Including the terminal cysteine and phenylalanine, the CDR3 comprises 12 residues. This entry keeps only the CDR3 DNA: 36 bases, framed from base 1. V and J lose 8 bases and 5 bases, and a span of 13 bases separates them. Via the germline V gene, CDR1 is MGHDK and CDR2 SYGVNS. Genomic DNA was extracted from sorted cells for sequencing of the TCRbeta CDR3 region. TCRbeta CDR3 regions were sequenced using the immunoSEQ Assay. TCRdb took over this immuneACCESS table, retaining in-frame rearrangements with V and J assigned. Such tables are incomplete; in checked studies, under half of the missing clones stem from an unresolved V gene, and the remainder is unexplained. The sample includes about 18,000 clones, with 70% to 80% observed a single time. The top ten clones comprise about a sixth of the sample. The trial excluded patients who had a history of autoimmune disease or who were on systemic immunosuppression. Peripheral blood for TCR sequencing was collected from all dose cohorts at baseline, on cycle 4 day 1, and on cycle 7 day 1. Samples came from an open-label, multicenter, first-in-human phase I dose-escalation trial of ivuxolimab. Adults with locally advanced or metastatic melanoma, renal cell carcinoma, hepatocellular carcinoma or head and neck squamous cell carcinoma were enrolled in the trial. Before TCR sequencing, CD4+ T cells and CD8+ T cells were sorted from peripheral blood as separate populations.

The clonotype comes from an adult with an advanced solid tumor such as melanoma, head and neck, liver or kidney cancer. The rearranged segments are TRBV25-1 and TRBJ2-7; a tentative D match to TRBD2 spans 6 bases. The specimen was CD4+ or CD8+ T cells sorted from blood, collected in a trial of the OX40 agonist ivuxolimab. The CDR3 region has the sequence CASWGDPHEQYF. The DNA sequence is given as TGTGCCAGCTGGGGGGATCCCCACGAGCAGTACTTC.